These 3 T cell receptor beta chains were all obtained from the same sample, sequenced in a study of CD8+ T cells in alopecia areata. Sequencing relied on a cDNA template that was reverse transcribed from extracted RNA. Measured with immunoSEQ multiplex PCR; TCRdb has only the in-frame clones, and not every one. The sample consists of 200,000 to 250,000 clones, over 60% of them appearing once. Treatment given: oral pan-JAK inhibitor, 5-10 mg twice daily. This material consisted of CD4+ T cells sorted from blood, taken at week 4, from a patient treated with tofacitinib. The receptors here all came from a human donor with alopecia areata.

This clone was picked up a small number of times. The rearrangement links TRBV5-1 to TRBJ2-5, with 8 bases matching TRBD2. The trim removed 4 bases at V and 3 bases at J, leaving 8 bases unmatched. CDR1 SGHRS and CDR2 YFSETQ come from the germline V gene. CDR3 length: 15 amino acids. This CDR3 is CASSPTGTREETQYF. CDR3 nucleotide sequence: TGCGCCAGCAGCCCGACCGGGACTAGGGAAGAGACCCAGTACTTC.

The chain carries TRBV30 and TRBJ2-1; 7 bases are shared with TRBD2. CDR1 and CDR2 from the germline V gene are GTSNPN and SVGIG (reference sequence). J was trimmed by 2 bases and V by 2 bases; bases with no gene match: 9. The CDR3 runs to 16 residues. CDR3: CAWSPPRAGTYNEQFF. In nucleotides, the CDR3 is TGTGCCTGGAGTCCCCCACGAGCGGGAACCTACAATGAGCAGTTCTTC.

The CDR3 here is CASSVQDSNQPQHF. CDR3 DNA: TGTGCCAGCAGTGTTCAAGATAGCAATCAGCCCCAGCATTTT. This chain links TRBV6-1 with TRBJ1-5; D call uncertain. CDR1 and CDR2 from the germline V gene are MNHNS and SASEGT. Trimming stripped 4 bases from V and 0 bases from J, with 7 bases between. CDR3 size: 14 residues.